The TCR beta chain under discussion was sequenced for a study of long-term antiretroviral therapy in people with HIV. The libraries were made with immunoSEQ v3.0 at survey level. Each sample had sequencing targeting about 40,000-50,000 T-cell genomes. TCRdb's table, derived via immunoSEQ multiplex PCR, lists solely in-frame clones and lacks some. Of tens of thousands of clones in the sample, roughly 82% were seen once. General study results and limits: Patients on ART gained diversity, which nonetheless stayed below transplant donor controls. Whereas controls had wider CDR3 length ranges, HIV repertoires had narrower ones.

This CDR3 contains 16 residues. On this clone itself: The antigen is not known.

The chain couples TRBV21-1 to TRBJ2-4; the listed D gene, TRBD2, was not tested against the DNA. TRBV21-1 is classified as a pseudogene. The clonotype was recovered from a man aged 18 to 35 with HIV. Sequenced material: unsorted PBMCs, taken 0.3 years after starting antiretroviral therapy. The CDR3 DNA reads as TGTGCCAGCAGCGCGGGAAGGAAGTTAGCCAAAAACATTCAGTACTTC. Encoded protein: CASSAGRKLAKNIQYF.